The present entry profiles one T cell receptor (beta chain) with its context. Its antigen remains unidentified. This probably arose from a read error, given a far larger clone one base away. The sample holds other DNA sequences that translate to the same CDR3. TCRdb's copy holds only in-frame clones and misses some; the assay was immunoSEQ multiplex PCR. The table includes some 1.1 million clones, roughly 80% detected once. The record originates from a study of shared clonotypes between healthy human individuals. Study results and limitations: With a handful of donors compared, around 5.4% of naive CD4 clonotypes were shared.

The CDR3 loop spans 15 amino acids. Per the germline V gene, CDR1 is SGHVS and CDR2 is FQNEAQ. Deletions cut 6 bases from V and 4 bases from J, with 19 bases between. The TCR was taken from a man between 18 and 29 years old in good health. Some clones in this sample may be carry-over from other donors' samples. Sequencing was carried out using memory CD4+ T cells from PBMCs. Described subset: CD45RA-negative fraction. The chain carries TRBV7-8 and TRBJ2-7; D not resolved. CDR3 sequence: CASSFLRYSPYEQYF. Written as DNA, the CDR3 is TGTGCCAGCAGTTTCCTCCGCTACTCACCTTACGAGCAGTACTTC.